These 14 T cell receptor beta chains came from one sample sequenced in a study of blood T cells in healthy people across ages. A J-beta primer mix and a sample-barcoded 5' primer were used in a second PCR of roughly 6 to 12 cycles. TCRdb independently ran MiXCR on the 5' RACE reads; one entry per CDR3 protein. In the table there are some 1,500,000 distinct CDR3 sequences, roughly 43% of which are singletons. The sample taken for sequencing was blood. Source of these receptors: a young woman in good health.

This chain links TRBV20-1 with TRBJ2-7; no clear D gene. Germline CDR1 DFQATT, CDR2 SNEGSKA (reference sequence). V was trimmed by 3 bases and J by 0 bases, leaving 15 bases between them. The CDR3 length is 15 residues. For the CDR3, the DNA is TGCAGTGCTAGTCCCGGAGTGGGCTACTCCTACGAGCAGTACTTC. Its protein product is CSASPGVGYSYEQYF.

This clonotype was counted a few times. The chain combines TRBV29-1 with TRBJ1-1; no definite D call. Germline lookup yields CDR1 SQVTM and CDR2 ANQGSEA. This CDR3 is built from 11 residues. V was pared by 6 bases and J by 4 bases, with 9 bases between. The CDR3 bases are TGCAGCGTATCCAGGTCCACTGAAGCTTTCTTT. Translating gives CSVSRSTEAFF.

Only a few counts were recorded for this clonotype. Here the CDR3 reads CASSNGQGMDEKLFF. The CDR3 DNA reads TGTGCCAGCAGCAACGGACAGGGGATGGATGAAAAACTGTTTTTT. The chain carries TRBV7-9 and TRBJ1-4, with TRBD1 matching over 9 bases. The germline V gene encodes CDR1 SEHNR and CDR2 FQNEAQ (reference sequence). V dropped 5 bases and J dropped 6; count of bases not matched to a gene: 7. The CDR3 has 15 residues.

This chain links TRBV27 with TRBJ2-7, with 10 bases fitting TRBD1. The CDR3 is 15 amino acids. From germline, CDR1 is MNHEY and CDR2 SMNVEV (reference sequence). The V and J ends lost 6 bases and 6 bases, in that order; junction bases with no gene match: 11. This CDR3 is CASRLGQGGLSEQYF. DNA of the CDR3: TGTGCCAGCAGACTTGGACAGGGGGGTTTATCCGAGCAGTACTTC.

The chain is built from TRBV9 and TRBJ2-7, with 7 bases aligning to TRBD1. V trimming: 4 bases; J trimming: 2 bases; junction bases outside the gene matches: 12. Per germline, CDR1 SGDLS and CDR2 YYNGEE. There are 16 residues in the CDR3. CDR3 residues: CASSPRQGRTAYEQYF. The CDR3 DNA reads as TGTGCCAGCAGCCCCCGACAGGGTAGGACCGCCTACGAGCAGTACTTC.

This clonotype was picked up a small number of times. This chain connects TRBV29-1 to TRBJ2-2; D gene ambiguous. Germline CDR1 reads SQVTM; CDR2 reads ANQGSEA. V dropped 2 bases and J dropped 10 bases, with 2 bases sitting between them. The CDR3 is made up of 9 amino acids. The CDR3 is CSVELELFF. Written as DNA, the CDR3 is TGCAGCGTTGAATTGGAGCTGTTTTTT.

The chain recombines TRBV5-1 with TRBJ2-3; TRBD1 agrees at 7 bases. The V gene's germline CDR1 is SGHRS and CDR2 YFSETQ. The CDR3 has 15 residues. V lost 7 bases, J lost 2 bases, and 10 bases stayed unmatched. The CDR3 here is CASRRDSYPTDTQYF. The CDR3 DNA reads TGCGCCAGCCGTCGGGACAGCTATCCCACAGATACGCAGTATTTT.

The gene calls are TRBV5-1 and TRBJ1-1; 8 bases fit TRBD1. CDR1 and CDR2 (germline): SGHRS, YFSETQ. With 3 bases clipped from V and 3 bases from J, the junction kept 10 bases outside the gene matches. This CDR3 comprises 16 residues. The CDR3 DNA is TGCGCCAGCAGCTACCGGACAGGGCAACGGGACACTGAAGCTTTCTTT. This sequence encodes CASSYRTGQRDTEAFF.

This chain joins TRBV7-9 and TRBJ2-1; 11 nucleotides agree with TRBD2. CDR1 SEHNR and CDR2 FQNEAQ come from the germline V gene (reference sequence). V was pared by 7 bases and J by 7 bases, with 9 bases of the junction left unmatched. The CDR3 is 15 residues long. The CDR3 is CASTSYGLAGNEQFF. DNA of the CDR3: TGTGCCAGCACCTCTTACGGACTAGCGGGTAATGAGCAGTTCTTC. Filled out from reference TRBV7-9 and TRBJ2-1, the complete variable domain reads DTGVSQNPRHKITKRGQNVTFRCDPISEHNRLYWYRQTLGQGPEFLTYFQNEAQLEKSRLLSDRFSAERPKGSFSTLEIQRTEQGDSAMYLCASTSYGLAGNEQFFGPGTRLTVL.

This chain links TRBV7-6 with TRBJ1-1; 7 nucleotides agree with TRBD1. Germline CDR1 is SGHVS and CDR2 is FNYEAQ. Germline trimming cut 2 bases from V and 0 bases from J; bases unmatched to any gene: 3. The CDR3 spans 15 residues. CDR3 in DNA: TGTGCCAGCAGCTTACAGGGGGTGATGAACACTGAAGCTTTCTTT. Encoded protein: CASSLQGVMNTEAFF.

V usage is TRBV7-2 and J usage is TRBJ1-2, with 8 bases aligning to TRBD1. The CDR3 is 14 residues long. The germline V gene encodes CDR1 SGHTA and CDR2 FQGNSA. Unmatched junction bases numbered 6, after V lost 5 bases and J lost 4 bases. The chain's CDR3 is CASSTGQGPYGYTF. DNA of the CDR3: TGTGCCAGCAGCACAGGACAGGGCCCCTATGGCTACACCTTC.

V gene TRBV5-4 combines with J gene TRBJ2-5, with 11 bases that match TRBD2. The germline gives CDR1 SGHNT, CDR2 YYREEE (reference sequence). CDR3 length: 15 amino acids. V lost 2 bases, J lost 11 bases, and 11 bases stayed unmatched. The CDR3 sequence: CASSLWLAGGNEQYF. DNA for the CDR3: TGTGCCAGCAGCTTATGGCTAGCGGGAGGCAATGAGCAGTACTTC.

This clonotype appeared a few times. The chain carries TRBV5-1 and TRBJ1-2, with TRBD1 matching over 10 bases. The CDR3 runs 14 residues. CDR1 SGHRS and CDR2 YFSETQ come from the germline V gene. After removal of 8 bases from V and 2 bases from J, the junction contained 6 bases not matched to a gene. CDR3 DNA: TGCGCCAGTTCGGACAGGGGGTTCAACTATGGCTACACCTTC. Its protein product is CASSDRGFNYGYTF.

This clonotype was seen ten or more times. The chain employs TRBV28 and TRBJ2-7, with D perhaps matching TRBD1 (6 bases). Germline values: CDR1 MDHEN, CDR2 SYDVKM. The CDR3 covers 14 residues. Trimming removed 4 bases at V and 7 bases at J, with 17 bases between. CDR3 sequence reads: CASSSGTNLREQYF. Written as DNA, the CDR3 is TGTGCCAGCAGTTCCGGGACAAACTTGCGGGAGCAGTACTTC.